This TCR beta chain derives from a study of Graves' ophthalmopathy and Graves' hyperthyroidism. The study's findings and limits: The majority of expanded thyroid clonotypes above 0.001 frequency also occurred in blood.

RNA transcripts were the template, and TCR beta CDR3 regions were amplified from them. First-round RT-PCR relied on HTBI primers, and a second-round multiplex PCR came next. TCRdb called the multiplex PCR reads again in MiXCR, with one record for every CDR3 protein. The data hold 400,000 to 450,000 distinct CDR3 sequences, with about 21% observed a single time. Concerning this clonotype itself: The antigen is undetermined.

The ends were cut back, 6 bases at V and 4 bases at J, with 21 bases in the middle. This CDR3 spans 16 amino acids. Germline values: CDR1 MNHNS, CDR2 SASEGT. The source material was peripheral blood. The V and J genes are TRBV6-1 and TRBJ1-2, with a tentative D call TRBD1 (5 bases). The clonotype comes from a woman in her late teens or twenties with stable Graves' hyperthyroidism. The CDR3 sequence is CASSPTLQVYRYGYTF. The CDR3 bases are TGTGCCAGCAGCCCAACCCTACAGGTTTATCGCTATGGCTACACCTTC.